This T cell receptor beta chain was recorded in a study of blood T cells in healthy people across ages. Study-wide results and limits: Long-lived and aged donors differed, with more naive CD4+ cells and higher diversity in the long-lived.

Sample-barcoded 5' priming and a J-beta primer mix drove a second PCR of 7 to 11 cycles. From the 5' RACE reads, TCRdb called clonotypes with MiXCR, one entry per CDR3 protein. The profile shows some 850,000 distinct CDR3 sequences, roughly 25% of them singletons. The CDR3 is made up of 11 amino acids. V was pared by 7 bases and J by 7 bases, with 13 bases between. Germline V gene sequence: CDR1 SQVTM, CDR2 ANQGSEA. This clonotype was seen repeatedly, ten times or more. What it recognizes is unknown. The same data also went into a second study, on T cells of mothers and their children. As that study records: For unrelated pairs as for related ones, thymic selection shapes TCR recombination output similarly.

The receptor was derived from a boy between 10 and 17 years old in good health. The sequenced sample consisted of blood. The chain is built from TRBV29-1 and TRBJ2-5, with a possible D match to TRBD2 (5 bases). The CDR3 sequence is CSADGVGTQYF. Written as DNA, the CDR3 is TGCAGCGCCGACGGGGTCGGGACCCAGTACTTC. Complete variable domain (other parts from reference TRBV29-1 and TRBJ2-5): SAVISQKPSRDICQRGTSLTIQCQVDSQVTMMFWYRQQPGQSLTLIATANQGSEATYESGFVIDKFPISRPNLTFSTLTVSNMSPEDSSIYLCSADGVGTQYFGPGTRLLVL.